The clone carrying this T cell receptor beta chain was detected once. V dropped 6 bases and J dropped 1 base, with 11 bases sitting between them. Per germline, CDR1 MNHEY and CDR2 SMNVEV (reference sequence). The CDR3 is made up of 14 amino acids. This entry belongs to a study of shared clonotypes between healthy human individuals. Approximately 200 ng DNA, around 30,000 T cell genomes, went into each sorted-subset replicate PCR. The data were produced by immunoSEQ multiplex PCR, yet TCRdb's version contains in-frame clones alone and is incomplete. This sample carries roughly 300,000 clones, roughly 80% of them seen once, and the ten largest clones take about 9.4%.

The sequence was collected from a man aged 30 to 45 in good health. Material: memory CD4+ T cells sorted from blood. The subset denotes: CD45RA-negative fraction. The chain is built from TRBV27 and TRBJ2-3; D gene uncertain. The DNA for the CDR3 is TGTGCCAGCAGCCCCGAAGGAGGCACAGATACGCAGTATTTT. Its translation is CASSPEGGTDTQYF.